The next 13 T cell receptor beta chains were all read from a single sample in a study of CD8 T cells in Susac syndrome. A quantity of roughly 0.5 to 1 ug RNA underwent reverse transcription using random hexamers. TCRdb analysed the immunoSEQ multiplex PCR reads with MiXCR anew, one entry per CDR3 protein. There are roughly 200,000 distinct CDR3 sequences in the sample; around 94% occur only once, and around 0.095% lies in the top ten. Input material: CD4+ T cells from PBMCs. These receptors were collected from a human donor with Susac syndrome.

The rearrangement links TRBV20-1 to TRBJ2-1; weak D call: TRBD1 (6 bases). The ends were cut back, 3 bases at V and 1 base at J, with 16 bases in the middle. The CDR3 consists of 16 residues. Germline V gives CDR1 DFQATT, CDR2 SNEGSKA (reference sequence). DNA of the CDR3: TGCAGTGCTAGCCCACCCCAGGGGTTGTCCTACAATGAGCAGTTCTTC. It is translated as CSASPPQGLSYNEQFF.

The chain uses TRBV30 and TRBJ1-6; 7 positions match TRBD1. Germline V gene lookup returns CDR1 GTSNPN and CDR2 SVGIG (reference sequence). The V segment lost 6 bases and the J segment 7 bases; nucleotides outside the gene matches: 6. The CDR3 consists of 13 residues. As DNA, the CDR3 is TGTGCCTGTTGGGGACAGACGAATTCACCCCTCCACTTT. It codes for CACWGQTNSPLHF.

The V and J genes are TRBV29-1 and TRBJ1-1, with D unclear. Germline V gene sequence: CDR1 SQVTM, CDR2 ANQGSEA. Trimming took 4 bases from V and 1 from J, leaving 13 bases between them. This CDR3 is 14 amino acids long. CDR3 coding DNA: TGCAGCGTTGGGCACAAAGGGCCGAACACTGAAGCTTTCTTT. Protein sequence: CSVGHKGPNTEAFF.

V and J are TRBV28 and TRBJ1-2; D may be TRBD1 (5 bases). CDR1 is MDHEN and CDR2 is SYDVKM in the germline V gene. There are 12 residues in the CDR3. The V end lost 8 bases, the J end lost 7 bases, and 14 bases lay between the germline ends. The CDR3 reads CASGSGNGGYTF. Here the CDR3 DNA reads TGTGCCAGCGGGTCAGGGAACGGTGGCTACACCTTC.

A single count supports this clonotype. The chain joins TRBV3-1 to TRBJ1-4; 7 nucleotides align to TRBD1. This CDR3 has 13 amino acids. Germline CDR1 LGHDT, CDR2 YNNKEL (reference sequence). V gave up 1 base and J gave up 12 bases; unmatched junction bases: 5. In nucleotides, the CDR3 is TGTGCCAGCAGCCAAGTGACAGGGCAGCAACTGTTTTTT. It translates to CASSQVTGQQLFF.

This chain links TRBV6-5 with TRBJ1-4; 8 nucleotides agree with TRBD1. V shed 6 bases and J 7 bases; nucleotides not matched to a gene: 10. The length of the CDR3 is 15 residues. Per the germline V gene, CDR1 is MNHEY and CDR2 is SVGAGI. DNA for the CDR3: TGTGCCAGCAGCTTTAGATCAGGGGGCAGTGAAAAACTGTTTTTT. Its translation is CASSFRSGGSEKLFF.

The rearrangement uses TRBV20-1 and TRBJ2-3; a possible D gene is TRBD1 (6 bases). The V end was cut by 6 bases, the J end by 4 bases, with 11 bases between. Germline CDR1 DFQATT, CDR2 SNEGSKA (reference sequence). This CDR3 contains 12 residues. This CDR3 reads CSAITGSDTQYF. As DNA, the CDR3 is TGCAGTGCCATAACAGGGTCAGATACGCAGTATTTT.

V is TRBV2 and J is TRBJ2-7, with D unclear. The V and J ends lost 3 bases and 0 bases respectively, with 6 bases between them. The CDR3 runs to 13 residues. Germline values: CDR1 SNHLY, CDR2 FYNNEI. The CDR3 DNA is TGTGCCAGCAGTGAGGACCACTCCTACGAGCAGTACTTC. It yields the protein CASSEDHSYEQYF.

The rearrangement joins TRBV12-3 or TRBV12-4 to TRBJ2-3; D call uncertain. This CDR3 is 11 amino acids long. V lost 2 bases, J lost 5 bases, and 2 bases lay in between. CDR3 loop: CASSLKDTQYF. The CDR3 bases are TGTGCCAGCAGTTTAAAAGATACGCAGTATTTT.

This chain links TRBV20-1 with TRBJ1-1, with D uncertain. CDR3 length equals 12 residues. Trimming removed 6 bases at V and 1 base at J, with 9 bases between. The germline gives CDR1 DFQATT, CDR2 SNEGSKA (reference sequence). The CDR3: CSARSGNTEAFF. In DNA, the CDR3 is TGCAGTGCCAGATCGGGGAACACTGAAGCTTTCTTT.

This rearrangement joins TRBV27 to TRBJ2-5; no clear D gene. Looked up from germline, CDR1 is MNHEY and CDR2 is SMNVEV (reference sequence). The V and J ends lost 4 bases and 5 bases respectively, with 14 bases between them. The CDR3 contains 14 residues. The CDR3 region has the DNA TGTGCCAGCAGTTCCCAGGCCCGGAGTGAGACCCAGTACTTC. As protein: CASSSQARSETQYF.

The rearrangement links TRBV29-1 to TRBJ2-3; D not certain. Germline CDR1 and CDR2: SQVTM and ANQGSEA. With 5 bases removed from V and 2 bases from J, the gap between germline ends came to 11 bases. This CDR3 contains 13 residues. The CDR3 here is CSVSTVLTDTQYF. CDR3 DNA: TGCAGCGTTTCAACGGTGCTCACAGATACGCAGTATTTT.

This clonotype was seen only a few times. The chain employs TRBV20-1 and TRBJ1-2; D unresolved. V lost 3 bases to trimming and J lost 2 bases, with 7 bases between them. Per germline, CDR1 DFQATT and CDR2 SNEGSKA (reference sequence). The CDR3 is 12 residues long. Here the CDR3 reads CSARGSNYGYTF. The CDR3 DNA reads TGCAGTGCTAGGGGCAGCAACTATGGCTACACCTTC.